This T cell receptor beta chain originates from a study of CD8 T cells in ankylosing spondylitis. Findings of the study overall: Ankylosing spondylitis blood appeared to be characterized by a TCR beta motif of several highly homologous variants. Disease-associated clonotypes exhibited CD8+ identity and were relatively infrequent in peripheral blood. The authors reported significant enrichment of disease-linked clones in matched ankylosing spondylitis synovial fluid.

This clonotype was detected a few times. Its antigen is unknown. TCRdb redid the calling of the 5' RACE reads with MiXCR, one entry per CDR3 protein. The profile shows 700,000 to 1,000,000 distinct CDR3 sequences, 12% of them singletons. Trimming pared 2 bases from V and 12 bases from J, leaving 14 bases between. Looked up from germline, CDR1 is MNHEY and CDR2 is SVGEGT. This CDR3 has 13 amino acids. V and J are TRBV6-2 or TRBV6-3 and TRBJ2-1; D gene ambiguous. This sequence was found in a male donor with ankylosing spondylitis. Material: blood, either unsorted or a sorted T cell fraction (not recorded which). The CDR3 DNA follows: TGTGCCAGCAGTTACGGGGTCTGGAAAGGGCAGTTCTTC. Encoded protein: CASSYGVWKGQFF.